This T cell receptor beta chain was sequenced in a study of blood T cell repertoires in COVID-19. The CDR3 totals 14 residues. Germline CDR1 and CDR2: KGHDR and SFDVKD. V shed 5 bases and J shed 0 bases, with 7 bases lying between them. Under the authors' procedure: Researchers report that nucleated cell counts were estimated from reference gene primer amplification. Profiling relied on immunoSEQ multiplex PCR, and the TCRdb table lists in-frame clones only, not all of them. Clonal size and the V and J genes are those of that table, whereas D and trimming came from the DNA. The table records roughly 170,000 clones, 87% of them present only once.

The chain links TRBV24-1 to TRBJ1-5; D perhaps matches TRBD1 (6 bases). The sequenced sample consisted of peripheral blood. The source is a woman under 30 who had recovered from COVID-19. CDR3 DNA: TGTGCCACCAGTGTACAGGGTAGCAATCAGCCCCAGCATTTT. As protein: CATSVQGSNQPQHF.